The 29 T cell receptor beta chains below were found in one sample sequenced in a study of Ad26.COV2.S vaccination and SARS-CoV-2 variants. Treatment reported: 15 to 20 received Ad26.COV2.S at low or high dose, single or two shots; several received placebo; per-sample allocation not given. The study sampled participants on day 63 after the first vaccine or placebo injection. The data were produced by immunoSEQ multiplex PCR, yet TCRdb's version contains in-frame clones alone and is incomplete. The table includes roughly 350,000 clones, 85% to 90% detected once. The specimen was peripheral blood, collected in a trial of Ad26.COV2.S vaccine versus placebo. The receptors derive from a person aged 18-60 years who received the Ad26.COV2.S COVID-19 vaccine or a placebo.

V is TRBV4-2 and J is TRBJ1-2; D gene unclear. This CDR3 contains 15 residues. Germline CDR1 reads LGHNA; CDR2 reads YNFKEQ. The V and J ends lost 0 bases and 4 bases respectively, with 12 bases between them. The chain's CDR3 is CASSQELSARYGYTF. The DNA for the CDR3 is TGTGCCAGCAGCCAAGAATTATCGGCGCGCTATGGCTACACCTTC.

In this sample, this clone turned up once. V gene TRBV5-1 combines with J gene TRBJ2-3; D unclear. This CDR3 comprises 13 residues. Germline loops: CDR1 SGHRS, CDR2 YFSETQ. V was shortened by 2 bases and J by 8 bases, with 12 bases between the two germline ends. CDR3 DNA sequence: TGCGCCAGCAGCTTAACTCAGTATGGTACGCAGTATTTT. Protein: CASSLTQYGTQYF.

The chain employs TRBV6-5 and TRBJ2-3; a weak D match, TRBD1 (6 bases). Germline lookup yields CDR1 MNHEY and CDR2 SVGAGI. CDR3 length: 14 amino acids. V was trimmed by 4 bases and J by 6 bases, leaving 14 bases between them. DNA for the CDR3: TGTGCCAGCAGTTGGGGGCAGGGTAGGGATACGCAGTATTTT. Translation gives CASSWGQGRDTQYF.

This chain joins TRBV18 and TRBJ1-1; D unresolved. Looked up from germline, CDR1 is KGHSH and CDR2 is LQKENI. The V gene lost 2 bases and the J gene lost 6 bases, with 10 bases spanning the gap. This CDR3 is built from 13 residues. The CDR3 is CASSPNSAAEAFF. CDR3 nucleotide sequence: TGTGCCAGCTCACCAAATTCCGCGGCTGAAGCTTTCTTT. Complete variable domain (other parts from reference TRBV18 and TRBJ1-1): NAGVMQNPRHLVRRRGQEARLRCSPMKGHSHVYWYRQLPEEGLKFMVYLQKENIIDESGMPKERFSAEFPKEGPSILRIQQVVRGDSAAYFCASSPNSAAEAFFGQGTRLTVV.

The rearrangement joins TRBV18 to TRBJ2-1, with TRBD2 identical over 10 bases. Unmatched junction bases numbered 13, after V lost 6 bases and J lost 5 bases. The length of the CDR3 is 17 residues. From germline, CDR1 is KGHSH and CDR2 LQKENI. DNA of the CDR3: TGTGCCAGCTCGGCCCCCTCGGGACTAGCGCCAGACAATGAGCAGTTCTTC. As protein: CASSAPSGLAPDNEQFF.

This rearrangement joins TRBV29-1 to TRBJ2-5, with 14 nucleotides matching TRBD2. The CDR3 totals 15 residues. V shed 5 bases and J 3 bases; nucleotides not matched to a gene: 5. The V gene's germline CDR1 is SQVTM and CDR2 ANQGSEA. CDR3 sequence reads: CSVFPGLAGEETQYF. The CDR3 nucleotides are TGCAGCGTTTTCCCGGGACTAGCGGGAGAAGAGACCCAGTACTTC.

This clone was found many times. The CDR3 nucleotides are TGTGCTAGTGGTTCCCCCGCGTGGTTAGCGGGAGCAGACACCGGGGAGCTGTTTTTT. Encoded protein: CASGSPAWLAGADTGELFF. V is TRBV12-5 and J is TRBJ2-2, with 9 bases matching TRBD2. Germline V CDR1 and CDR2: LGHNT, FRNRAP. Unmatched junction bases numbered 15, after V lost 4 bases and J lost 3 bases. The CDR3 spans 19 residues.

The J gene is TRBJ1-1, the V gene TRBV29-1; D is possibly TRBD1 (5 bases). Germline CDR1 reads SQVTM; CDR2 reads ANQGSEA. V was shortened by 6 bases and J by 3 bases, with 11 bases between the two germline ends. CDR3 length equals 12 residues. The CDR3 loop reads CSVQRGDTEAFF. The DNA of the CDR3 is TGCAGCGTCCAGCGGGGGGACACTGAAGCTTTCTTT.

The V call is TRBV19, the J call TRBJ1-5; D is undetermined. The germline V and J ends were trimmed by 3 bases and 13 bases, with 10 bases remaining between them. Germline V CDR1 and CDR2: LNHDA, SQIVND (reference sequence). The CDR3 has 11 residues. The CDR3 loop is CASSIFGRQHF. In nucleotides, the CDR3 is TGTGCCAGTAGTATCTTCGGGAGACAGCATTTT.

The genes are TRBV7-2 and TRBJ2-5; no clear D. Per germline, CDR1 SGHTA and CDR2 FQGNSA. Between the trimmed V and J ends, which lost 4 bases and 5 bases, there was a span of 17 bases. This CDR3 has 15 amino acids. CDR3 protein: CASSSTRRLGETQYF. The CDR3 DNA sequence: TGTGCCAGCAGCTCTACCCGGCGCCTCGGGGAGACCCAGTACTTC.

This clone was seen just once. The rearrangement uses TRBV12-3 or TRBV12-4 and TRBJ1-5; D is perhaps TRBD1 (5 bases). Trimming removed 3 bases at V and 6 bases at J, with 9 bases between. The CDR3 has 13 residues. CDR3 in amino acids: CASSFGGIQPQHF. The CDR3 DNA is TGTGCCAGCAGTTTTGGGGGTATTCAGCCCCAGCATTTT.

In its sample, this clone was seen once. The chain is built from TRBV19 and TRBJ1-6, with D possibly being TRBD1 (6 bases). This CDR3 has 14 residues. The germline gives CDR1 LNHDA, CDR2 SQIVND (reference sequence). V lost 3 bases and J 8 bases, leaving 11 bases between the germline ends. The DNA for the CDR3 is TGTGCCAGTAGTATTTCCTACAGGGATTCACCCCTCCACTTT. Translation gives CASSISYRDSPLHF. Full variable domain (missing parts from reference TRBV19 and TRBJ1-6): DGGITQSPKYLFRKEGQNVTLSCEQNLNHDAMYWYRQDPGQGLRLIYYSQIVNDFQKGDIAEGYSVSREKKESFPLTVTSAQKNPTAFYLCASSISYRDSPLHFGNGTRLTVT.

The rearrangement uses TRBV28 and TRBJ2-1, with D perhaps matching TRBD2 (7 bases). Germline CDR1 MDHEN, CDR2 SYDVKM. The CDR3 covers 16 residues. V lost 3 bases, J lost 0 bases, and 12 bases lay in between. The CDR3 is CASSFGGGSSYNEQFF. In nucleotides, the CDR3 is TGTGCCAGCAGTTTCGGGGGCGGGAGCTCCTACAATGAGCAGTTCTTC. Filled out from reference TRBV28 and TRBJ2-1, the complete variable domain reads DVKVTQSSRYLVKRTGEKVFLECVQDMDHENMFWYRQDPGLGLRLIYFSYDVKMKEKGDIPEGYSVSREKKERFSLILESASTNQTSMYLCASSFGGGSSYNEQFFGPGTRLTVL.

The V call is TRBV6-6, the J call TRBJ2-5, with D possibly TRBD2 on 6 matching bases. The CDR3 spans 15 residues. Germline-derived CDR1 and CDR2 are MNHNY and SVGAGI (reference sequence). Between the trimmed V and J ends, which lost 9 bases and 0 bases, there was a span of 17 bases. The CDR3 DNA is TGTGCCAGTCGCGGGGTGCGAACGGACCAAGAGACCCAGTACTTC. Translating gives CASRGVRTDQETQYF.

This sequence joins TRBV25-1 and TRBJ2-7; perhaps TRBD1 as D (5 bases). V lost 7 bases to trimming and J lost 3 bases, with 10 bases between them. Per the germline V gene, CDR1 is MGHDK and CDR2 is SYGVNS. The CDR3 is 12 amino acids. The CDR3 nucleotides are TGTGCCAGCACCACTCAGGGCTACGAGCAGTACTTC. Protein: CASTTQGYEQYF.

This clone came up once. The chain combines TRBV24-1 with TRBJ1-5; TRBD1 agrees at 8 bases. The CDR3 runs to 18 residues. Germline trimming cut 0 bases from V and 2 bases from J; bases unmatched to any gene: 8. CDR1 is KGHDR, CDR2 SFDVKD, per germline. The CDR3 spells CATSDLLGQGWGNQPQHF. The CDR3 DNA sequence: TGTGCCACCAGTGATTTGCTCGGACAGGGCTGGGGCAATCAGCCCCAGCATTTT.

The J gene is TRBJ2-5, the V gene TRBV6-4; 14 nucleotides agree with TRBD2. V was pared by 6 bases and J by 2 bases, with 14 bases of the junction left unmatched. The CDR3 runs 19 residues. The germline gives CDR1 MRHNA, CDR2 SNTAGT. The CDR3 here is CASRDELGTSGGRQETQYF. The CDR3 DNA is TGTGCCAGCAGGGACGAATTAGGGACTAGCGGGGGTAGGCAAGAGACCCAGTACTTC.

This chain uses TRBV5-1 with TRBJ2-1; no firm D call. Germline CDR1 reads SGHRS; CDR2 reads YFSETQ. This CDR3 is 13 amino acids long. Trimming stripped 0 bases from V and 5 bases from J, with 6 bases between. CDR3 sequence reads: CASSLGVNNEQFF. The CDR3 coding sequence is TGCGCCAGCAGCTTGGGGGTCAACAATGAGCAGTTCTTC.

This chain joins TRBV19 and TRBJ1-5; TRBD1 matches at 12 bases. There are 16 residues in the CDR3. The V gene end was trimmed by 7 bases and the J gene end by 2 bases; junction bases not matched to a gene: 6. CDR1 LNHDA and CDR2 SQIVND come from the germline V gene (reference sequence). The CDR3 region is CASTGGTGGGNQPQHF. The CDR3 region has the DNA TGTGCCAGTACGGGGGGGACAGGGGGCGGCAATCAGCCCCAGCATTTT.

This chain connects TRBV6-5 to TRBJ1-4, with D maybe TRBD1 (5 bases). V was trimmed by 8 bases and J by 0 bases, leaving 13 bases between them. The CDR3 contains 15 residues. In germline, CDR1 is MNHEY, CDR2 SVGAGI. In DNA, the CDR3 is TGTGCCAGCGGACACCCTCTTGCAACTAATGAAAAACTGTTTTTT. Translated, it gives CASGHPLATNEKLFF.

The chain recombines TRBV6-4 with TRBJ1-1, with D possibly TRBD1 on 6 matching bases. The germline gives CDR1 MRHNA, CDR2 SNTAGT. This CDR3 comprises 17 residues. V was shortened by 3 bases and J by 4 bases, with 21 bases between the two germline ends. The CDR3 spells CASSESAGAAESTEAFF. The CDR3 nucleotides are TGTGCCAGCAGTGAGTCGGCGGGGGCCGCCGAAAGCACTGAAGCTTTCTTT.

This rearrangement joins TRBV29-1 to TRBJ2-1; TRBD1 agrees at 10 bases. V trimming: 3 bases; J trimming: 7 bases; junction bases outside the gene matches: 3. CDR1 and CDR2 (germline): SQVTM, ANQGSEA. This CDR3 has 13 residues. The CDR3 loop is CSVEGQGLNEQFF. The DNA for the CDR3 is TGCAGCGTTGAGGGACAGGGGCTAAATGAGCAGTTCTTC.

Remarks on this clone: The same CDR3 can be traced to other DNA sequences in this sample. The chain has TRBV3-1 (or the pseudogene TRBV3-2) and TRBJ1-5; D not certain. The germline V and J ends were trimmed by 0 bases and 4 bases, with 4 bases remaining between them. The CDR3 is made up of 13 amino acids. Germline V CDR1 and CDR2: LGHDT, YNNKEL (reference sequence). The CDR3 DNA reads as TGTGCCAGCAGCCAAGATTCTAATCAGCCCCAGCATTTT. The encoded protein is CASSQDSNQPQHF.

CDR3: CASSTIAGKTPDTQYF. In DNA, the CDR3 is TGTGCCAGCAGCACTATAGCGGGAAAAACCCCAGATACGCAGTATTTT. This chain uses TRBV3-1 (or the pseudogene TRBV3-2) with TRBJ2-3, with 8 nucleotides matching TRBD2. This CDR3 has 16 amino acids. In germline, CDR1 is LGHDT, CDR2 YNNKEL (reference sequence). V shed 5 bases and J 4 bases; nucleotides not matched to a gene: 11.

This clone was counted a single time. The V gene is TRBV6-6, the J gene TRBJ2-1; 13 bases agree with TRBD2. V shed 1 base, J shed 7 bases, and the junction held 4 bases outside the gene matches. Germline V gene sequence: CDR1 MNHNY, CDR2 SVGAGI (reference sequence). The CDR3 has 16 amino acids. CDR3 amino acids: CASSYLTSGGGNEQFF. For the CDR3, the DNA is TGTGCCAGCAGTTACTTAACTAGCGGGGGGGGAAATGAGCAGTTCTTC.

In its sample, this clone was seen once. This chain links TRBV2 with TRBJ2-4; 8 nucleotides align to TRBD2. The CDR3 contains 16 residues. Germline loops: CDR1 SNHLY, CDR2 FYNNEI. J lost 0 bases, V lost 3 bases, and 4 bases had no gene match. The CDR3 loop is CASSDRTSRAKNIQYF. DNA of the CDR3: TGTGCCAGCAGTGACCGGACTAGCCGAGCCAAAAACATTCAGTACTTC.

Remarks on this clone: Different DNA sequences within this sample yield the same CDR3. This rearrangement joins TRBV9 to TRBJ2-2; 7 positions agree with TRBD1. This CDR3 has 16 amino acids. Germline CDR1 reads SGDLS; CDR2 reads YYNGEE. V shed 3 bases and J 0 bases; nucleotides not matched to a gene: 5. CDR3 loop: CASSATGTANTGELFF. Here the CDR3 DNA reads TGTGCCAGCAGCGCCACCGGGACAGCGAACACCGGGGAGCTGTTTTTT.

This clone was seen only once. The CDR3 sequence is CASSVGTRLQETQYF. The CDR3 DNA follows: TGTGCCAGCAGCGTAGGGACTAGACTCCAAGAGACCCAGTACTTC. V gene TRBV9 combines with J gene TRBJ2-5; 7 bases fit TRBD2. J was trimmed by 1 base and V by 0 bases; bases with no gene match: 3. CDR1 and CDR2 (germline): SGDLS, YYNGEE. This CDR3 contains 15 residues.

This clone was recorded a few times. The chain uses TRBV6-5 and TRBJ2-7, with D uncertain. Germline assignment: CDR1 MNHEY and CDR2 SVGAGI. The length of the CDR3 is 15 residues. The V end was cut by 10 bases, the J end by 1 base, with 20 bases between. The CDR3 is CATATIRTPSYEQYF. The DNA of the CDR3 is TGTGCCACCGCGACGATTAGGACGCCATCCTACGAGCAGTACTTC.